These 27 T cell receptor beta chains were sequenced from one sample in a study of T cell changes during pregnancy in multiple sclerosis. The repertoire was sequenced with immunoSEQ multiplex PCR; TCRdb's copy has only in-frame clones and lacks some. This sample yields 74,000 or so clones, of which around nine tenths are seen a single time; roughly 0.22% belongs to the top ten. The source was CD4+ T cells from peripheral blood mononuclear cells, collected before pregnancy. Receptor source: a female donor with multiple sclerosis, enrolled in a pregnancy study.

The chain is built from TRBV9 and TRBJ2-5; the match to TRBD1 covers 10 bases. The V gene's germline CDR1 is SGDLS and CDR2 YYNGEE. V dropped 0 bases and J dropped 2; count of bases not matched to a gene: 4. This CDR3 has 16 amino acids. The CDR3 protein is CASSVAGQGGQETQYF. DNA of the CDR3: TGTGCCAGCAGCGTAGCAGGACAGGGGGGTCAAGAGACCCAGTACTTC.

The gene calls are TRBV15 and TRBJ2-3, with D hard to call. Germline V gene sequence: CDR1 LNHNV, CDR2 YYDKDF (reference sequence). The CDR3 sequence is 16 residues long. V lost 0 bases and J 2 bases, leaving 12 bases between the germline ends. This CDR3 reads CATSRDRRAPTDTQYF. The CDR3 DNA reads TGTGCCACCAGCAGAGATAGGCGAGCGCCCACAGATACGCAGTATTTT.

The chain joins TRBV19 to TRBJ1-5; D possibly corresponds to TRBD1 (5 bases). CDR1 is LNHDA, CDR2 SQIVND, per germline (reference sequence). This CDR3 region has 12 residues. V was trimmed by 3 bases and J by 6 bases, leaving 6 bases between them. The CDR3 spells CASSIQGQPQHF. In nucleotides, the CDR3 is TGTGCCAGTAGTATCCAGGGTCAGCCCCAGCATTTT.

This chain connects TRBV6-4 to TRBJ2-7; D is unresolved. The CDR3 totals 12 residues. Germline V gene sequence: CDR1 MRHNA, CDR2 SNTAGT. V was shortened by 6 bases and J by 2 bases, with 8 bases between the two germline ends. The CDR3 coding sequence is TGTGCCAGCAGATCCCATCCCTACGAGCAGTACTTC. Its translation: CASRSHPYEQYF.

The chain carries TRBV13 and TRBJ1-4, with 8 bases lining up with TRBD1. Germline V gives CDR1 PRHDT, CDR2 FYEKMQ (reference sequence). The length of the CDR3 is 15 residues. The V segment lost 5 bases and the J segment 4 bases; nucleotides outside the gene matches: 6. CDR3 protein: CASSRRGRLNEKLFF. The CDR3 nucleotides read TGTGCCAGCAGCCGCAGGGGGCGGCTTAATGAAAAACTGTTTTTT.

This rearrangement joins TRBV6-4 to TRBJ1-1; no reliable D call. This CDR3 spans 13 amino acids. Trimming left V 10 bases short and J 0 bases short, with 12 bases between. Per the germline V gene, CDR1 is MRHNA and CDR2 is SNTAGT. In nucleotides, the CDR3 is TGTGCCACCTCTATCGGGGTGAACACTGAAGCTTTCTTT. Protein sequence: CATSIGVNTEAFF.

This clone came up a few times. The genes are TRBV19 and TRBJ1-6; possible D gene TRBD1, 5 bases. Trimming shortened V by 5 bases and J by 9 bases, and 11 bases separated the two germline ends. The germline CDR1 and CDR2 sequences are LNHDA and SQIVND (reference sequence). The CDR3 sequence is 13 residues long. The CDR3 region is CASSYRTASPLHF. The CDR3 bases are TGTGCCAGTAGTTACAGGACGGCTTCACCCCTCCACTTT.

V gene TRBV5-6 combines with J gene TRBJ1-5; D is perhaps TRBD1 (5 bases). CDR1 and CDR2 (germline): SGHDT, YYEEEE. The CDR3 has 18 residues. V lost 0 bases, J lost 1 base, and 17 bases lay in between. CDR3 DNA: TGTGCCAGCAGCTTGGCCGGGACTTTGCATAGAAGCAATCAGCCCCAGCATTTT. It codes for CASSLAGTLHRSNQPQHF. Using reference TRBV5-6 and TRBJ1-5 for the parts outside the CDR3, the full variable domain is DAGVTQSPTHLIKTRGQQVTLRCSPKSGHDTVSWYQQALGQGPQFIFQYYEEEERQRGNFPDRFSGHQFPNYSSELNVNALLLGDSALYLCASSLAGTLHRSNQPQHFGDGTRLSIL.

V and J are TRBV5-1 and TRBJ2-2; D unresolved. Trimming removed 0 bases at V and 5 bases at J, with 8 bases between. Germline V CDR1 and CDR2: SGHRS, YFSETQ. The CDR3 length is 14 residues. This CDR3 is CASSLEQPTGELFF. CDR3 nucleotides: TGCGCCAGCAGCTTGGAACAGCCAACCGGGGAGCTGTTTTTT.

The genes are TRBV19 and TRBJ1-4; TRBD1 is a possible D gene (5 bases). This CDR3 is built from 15 residues. The V end was cut by 9 bases, the J end by 7 bases, with 21 bases between. In germline, CDR1 is LNHDA, CDR2 SQIVND (reference sequence). In DNA form, the CDR3 reads TGTGCCAGCTCCCGGGGGGGGTCCGGAGCTGAAAAACTGTTTTTT. Its protein product is CASSRGGSGAEKLFF. Full variable domain (rest looked up from reference TRBV19 and TRBJ1-4): DGGITQSPKYLFRKEGQNVTLSCEQNLNHDAMYWYRQDPGQGLRLIYYSQIVNDFQKGDIAEGYSVSREKKESFPLTVTSAQKNPTAFYLCASSRGGSGAEKLFFGSGTQLSVL.

V gene TRBV18 combines with J gene TRBJ1-5, with 10 bases matching TRBD1. The J segment lost 6 bases and the V segment lost 5 bases, leaving 10 bases of the junction unmatched. The CDR3 covers 16 residues. The V gene's germline CDR1 is KGHSH and CDR2 LQKENI. In DNA form, the CDR3 reads TGTGCCAGCTCAGGATGGGACAGGGGAGGCAGTCAGCCCCAGCATTTT. It yields the protein CASSGWDRGGSQPQHF.

This sequence joins TRBV5-8 and TRBJ1-1; 7 bases match TRBD1. This CDR3 has 16 amino acids. Trimming at V came to 0 bases and at J to 3 bases, leaving 8 bases not matched to a gene. Germline CDR1 is SGHTS and CDR2 is YDEGEE. The CDR3 sequence is CASSLGQGVFDTEAFF. The DNA of the CDR3 is TGTGCCAGCAGCTTGGGACAGGGTGTGTTTGACACTGAAGCTTTCTTT.

This clone was picked up a small number of times. The rearrangement joins TRBV7-9 to TRBJ1-1; D may be TRBD1 (5 bases). The CDR3 is made up of 15 amino acids. Deletions cut 6 bases from V and 1 base from J, with 15 bases between. Germline CDR1 is SEHNR and CDR2 is FQNEAQ (reference sequence). The CDR3 loop is CASRLSGTRNTEAFF. CDR3 nucleotide sequence: TGTGCCAGCAGGTTATCCGGGACTAGGAACACTGAAGCTTTCTTT.

This clone was observed once. The chain couples TRBV6-6 to TRBJ2-1; 11 nucleotides match TRBD1. V lost 0 bases, J lost 7 bases, and 2 bases stayed unmatched. The CDR3 sequence is 15 residues long. Germline values: CDR1 MNHNY, CDR2 SVGAGI (reference sequence). The CDR3 DNA reads TGTGCCAGCAGTTACTCCCGGGACAGGGGGAATGAGCAGTTCTTC. Residues: CASSYSRDRGNEQFF.

The genes are TRBV18 and TRBJ1-5; D remains ambiguous. Trimming shortened V by 8 bases and J by 4 bases, and 12 bases separated the two germline ends. This CDR3 is 13 amino acids long. The V gene's germline CDR1 is KGHSH and CDR2 LQKENI. CDR3 loop: CASHRERNQPQHF. In nucleotides, the CDR3 is TGTGCCAGCCACCGGGAGCGAAATCAGCCCCAGCATTTT. Combining the CDR3 with reference TRBV18 and TRBJ1-5 gives the whole variable domain NAGVMQNPRHLVRRRGQEARLRCSPMKGHSHVYWYRQLPEEGLKFMVYLQKENIIDESGMPKERFSAEFPKEGPSILRIQQVVRGDSAAYFCASHRERNQPQHFGDGTRLSIL.

A single count supports this clone. V usage is TRBV28 and J usage is TRBJ1-1; the match to TRBD1 covers 9 bases. Germline CDR1 is MDHEN and CDR2 is SYDVKM. The CDR3 loop spans 18 amino acids. V was pared by 2 bases and J by 0 bases, with 10 bases of the junction left unmatched. As DNA, the CDR3 is TGTGCCAGCAGTTTACCCCAACAGGGGGCATGGTTGAACACTGAAGCTTTCTTT. This sequence encodes CASSLPQQGAWLNTEAFF.

The genes are TRBV13 and TRBJ2-3, with D tentatively TRBD2 (6 bases). CDR1 is PRHDT and CDR2 is FYEKMQ in the germline V gene (reference sequence). The V and J ends lost 2 bases and 2 bases respectively, with 11 bases between them. The CDR3 extends over 15 amino acids. The CDR3 here is CASSLRGIHTDTQYF. CDR3 nucleotides: TGTGCCAGCAGCTTACGGGGGATACACACAGATACGCAGTATTTT.

This chain joins TRBV28 and TRBJ2-1; TRBD2 might be the D (5 bases). There are 15 residues in the CDR3. The ends were cut back, 5 bases at V and 6 bases at J, with 17 bases in the middle. In germline, CDR1 is MDHEN, CDR2 SYDVKM. The CDR3 is CASSAGGPGVNEQFF. The CDR3 coding sequence is TGTGCCAGCAGTGCCGGCGGGCCCGGGGTCAATGAGCAGTTCTTC.

The chain employs TRBV6-1 and TRBJ2-1; D unresolved. The CDR3 covers 16 residues. Germline V gives CDR1 MNHNS, CDR2 SASEGT. The ends were cut back, 3 bases at V and 7 bases at J, with 19 bases in the middle. The CDR3 bases are TGTGCCAGCAGTGACTTCGGCAGCCGAGAGAGGAATGAGCAGTTCTTC. Its protein is CASSDFGSRERNEQFF.

This chain links TRBV6-1 with TRBJ2-5; 9 bases align to TRBD1. V lost 4 bases to trimming and J lost 2 bases; unmatched junction nucleotides: 2. CDR1 and CDR2 (germline): MNHNS, SASEGT. The CDR3 totals 14 residues. The CDR3 here is CASSATGGQETQYF. The CDR3 region has the DNA TGTGCCAGCAGTGCGACAGGGGGGCAAGAGACCCAGTACTTC.

The rearrangement uses TRBV6-5 and TRBJ1-1; maybe TRBD1 (6 bases). Per germline, CDR1 MNHEY and CDR2 SVGAGI. The CDR3 length is 15 residues. With 6 bases removed from V and 0 bases from J, the gap between germline ends came to 14 bases. CDR3 sequence (DNA): TGTGCCAGCAGCCTCGACAGGACCCTGAACACTGAAGCTTTCTTT. Encoded protein: CASSLDRTLNTEAFF.

The J gene is TRBJ2-3, the V gene TRBV6-5; D is possibly TRBD2 (6 bases). Germline V CDR1 and CDR2: MNHEY, SVGAGI. This CDR3 has 13 residues. V dropped 0 bases and J dropped 5 bases, with 6 bases sitting between them. The CDR3 bases are TGTGCCAGCAGTTACTCCGGGGGAGATACGCAGTATTTT. The encoded protein is CASSYSGGDTQYF.

This chain links TRBV28 with TRBJ1-1; the match to TRBD1 covers 8 bases. The length of the CDR3 is 14 residues. V lost 2 bases and J lost 7; bases outside the gene matches: 6. Germline V gene sequence: CDR1 MDHEN, CDR2 SYDVKM. CDR3 sequence: CASSLPTGTGEAFF. The CDR3 DNA follows: TGTGCCAGCAGTTTACCCACAGGGACAGGTGAAGCTTTCTTT.

The chain uses TRBV5-4 and TRBJ2-5; D unresolved. Looked up from germline, CDR1 is SGHNT and CDR2 is YYREEE (reference sequence). The V and J ends lost 5 bases and 2 bases respectively, with 13 bases between them. This CDR3 has 14 residues. The CDR3 coding sequence is TGTGCCAGCAGTCCGGAGCAGTCACAAGAGACCCAGTACTTC. This translates into CASSPEQSQETQYF.

This rearrangement joins TRBV9 to TRBJ2-7; tentative D call: TRBD2 (6 bases). CDR1 and CDR2 from the germline V gene are SGDLS and YYNGEE. The CDR3 consists of 18 residues. Trimming took off 3 bases at V and 5 bases at J, with 27 bases between the two ends. CDR3 sequence (DNA): TGTGCCAGCAGCGCCGTTGGGGGGTATCCCCTCCGAATCCACGAGCAGTACTTC. This codes for CASSAVGGYPLRIHEQYF.

This clone has only one observation. The rearrangement uses TRBV7-2 and TRBJ2-3; 13 bases are shared with TRBD2. The trim removed 0 bases at V and 6 bases at J, leaving 6 bases unmatched. The CDR3 has 17 residues. Germline CDR1 SGHTA, CDR2 FQGNSA. The CDR3 sequence is CASSLAGLAGRADTQYF. The CDR3 region has the DNA TGTGCCAGCAGCTTAGCGGGACTAGCGGGAAGGGCCGATACGCAGTATTTT. Drawing the rest from reference TRBV7-2 and TRBJ2-3, the complete variable domain is GAGVSQSPSNKVTEKGKDVELRCDPISGHTALYWYRQSLGQGLEFLIYFQGNSAPDKSGLPSDRFSAERTGGSVSTLTIQRTQQEDSAVYLCASSLAGLAGRADTQYFGPGTRLTVL.

The chain employs TRBV19 and TRBJ1-2, with 8 bases fitting TRBD1. Germline V CDR1 and CDR2: LNHDA, SQIVND (reference sequence). With 5 bases clipped from V and 4 bases from J, the junction kept 6 bases outside the gene matches. The CDR3 runs to 14 residues. Written as DNA, the CDR3 is TGTGCCAGTAGTCCCAGGGGGCGCGGCTATGGCTACACCTTC. Translation: CASSPRGRGYGYTF.